This T cell receptor (beta chain) was found in a study of blood T cell repertoires in COVID-19. Method: immunoSEQ multiplex PCR; TCRdb's copy keeps in-frame clones and lacks some. The data show fewer than 300,000 clones, 82% seen once. This clone has just a few counts. CDR3 size: 13 residues. Trimming removed 3 bases from V and 4 bases from J, with 8 bases in between. From germline, CDR1 is SGHRS and CDR2 YFSETQ. Sequencing was performed on peripheral blood. This TCR derives from a woman under 30 with acute or convalescent COVID-19. The chain combines TRBV5-1 with TRBJ1-5, with D perhaps matching TRBD1 (6 bases). The CDR3 sequence: CASSSGQNQPQHF. For the CDR3, the DNA is TGCGCCAGCAGCTCCGGACAGAATCAGCCCCAGCATTTT.